This T cell receptor beta chain was identified during a study of T cells in Graves' hyperthyroidism and ophthalmopathy. Overall study findings and caveats: Clonotypes that were expanded in thyroid above 0.001 mostly appeared in blood too. From stable hyperthyroidism, ophthalmopathy was set apart by a 13 V-J model.

By share, this clonotype ranks as medium-sized. The antigen is unknown. The investigators amplified TCR beta CDR3 regions from RNA transcripts. Carried out on the TCR CDR3, a first-round RT-PCR used the HTBI primer set. Each CDR3 protein gets one entry after TCRdb re-called the multiplex PCR reads with MiXCR. The sample carries about 24,000 distinct CDR3 sequences, about 49% recorded once. Lactation, pregnancy, other autoimmune disease or uncontrolled infection excluded patients. PBMCs were derived from under 13 ml fresh peripheral blood. The CDR3 is 16 residues long. Germline V gene data show CDR1 as LNHDA and CDR2 as SQIVND (reference sequence). The V and J ends lost 3 bases and 7 bases, in that order; junction bases with no gene match: 11.

Sequences were obtained from blood. This sequence originates from a woman between 35 and 50 years old with Graves' hyperthyroidism that later progressed to Graves' ophthalmopathy. The chain employs TRBV19 and TRBJ2-3, with 9 bases aligning to TRBD1. The CDR3 region has the DNA TGTGCCAGTAGTATCAGAAGTGACAGGGGGAGGAATACGCAGTATTTT. Protein: CASSIRSDRGRNTQYF.